The subject of this entry is one T cell receptor beta chain. These data are taken from a study of shared clonotypes between healthy human individuals. Using immunoSEQ multiplex PCR, the repertoire was profiled, and TCRdb retains in-frame clones only, with some absent. This sample has fewer than 850,000 clones; about two thirds occur once, and the top ten carry around 2%. Trimming removed 11 bases at V and 0 bases at J, with 14 bases between. CDR1 is SEHNR, CDR2 FQNEAQ, per germline (reference sequence). There are 14 residues in the CDR3. This clonotype was sampled from a woman aged 30 to 39 in good health. The chain combines TRBV7-9 with TRBJ1-5; D unresolved. Input material: memory CD4+ T cells sorted from blood. Regarding subset: CD45RA-negative fraction. The CDR3 loop is CAGLGLHSNQPQHF. Here the CDR3 DNA reads TGTGCCGGACTAGGACTTCATAGCAATCAGCCCCAGCATTTT. The variable domain in full, completed from reference TRBV7-9 and TRBJ1-5, reads DTGVSQNPRHKITKRGQNVTFRCDPISEHNRLYWYRQTLGQGPEFLTYFQNEAQLEKSRLLSDRFSAERPKGSFSTLEIQRTEQGDSAMYLCAGLGLHSNQPQHFGDGTRLSIL.